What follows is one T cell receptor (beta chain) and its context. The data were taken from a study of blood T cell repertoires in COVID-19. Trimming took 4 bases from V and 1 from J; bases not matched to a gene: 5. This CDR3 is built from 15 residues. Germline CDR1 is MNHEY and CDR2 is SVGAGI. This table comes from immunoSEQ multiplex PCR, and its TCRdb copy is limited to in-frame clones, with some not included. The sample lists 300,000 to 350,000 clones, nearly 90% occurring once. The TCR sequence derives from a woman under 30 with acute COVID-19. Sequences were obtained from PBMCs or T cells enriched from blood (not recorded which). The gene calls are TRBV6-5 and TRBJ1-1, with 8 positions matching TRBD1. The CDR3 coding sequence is TGTGCCAGCAGTTCATCGGGACAGGCGAACACTGAAGCTTTCTTT. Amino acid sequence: CASSSSGQANTEAFF.